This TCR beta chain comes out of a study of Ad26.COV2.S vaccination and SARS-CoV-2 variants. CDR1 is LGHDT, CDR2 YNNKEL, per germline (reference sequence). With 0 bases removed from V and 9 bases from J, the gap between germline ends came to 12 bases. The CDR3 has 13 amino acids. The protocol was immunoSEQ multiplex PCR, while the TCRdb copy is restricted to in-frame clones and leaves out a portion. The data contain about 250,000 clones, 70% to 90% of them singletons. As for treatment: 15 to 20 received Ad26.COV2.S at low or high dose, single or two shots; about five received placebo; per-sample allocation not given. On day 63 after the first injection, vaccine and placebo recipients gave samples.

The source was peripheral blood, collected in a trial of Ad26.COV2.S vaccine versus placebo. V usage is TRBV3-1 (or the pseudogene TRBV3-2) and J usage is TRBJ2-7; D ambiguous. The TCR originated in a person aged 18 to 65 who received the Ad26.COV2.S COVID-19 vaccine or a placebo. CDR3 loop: CASSQDVTTAQYF. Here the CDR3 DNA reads TGTGCCAGCAGCCAAGACGTCACTACGGCGCAGTACTTC.